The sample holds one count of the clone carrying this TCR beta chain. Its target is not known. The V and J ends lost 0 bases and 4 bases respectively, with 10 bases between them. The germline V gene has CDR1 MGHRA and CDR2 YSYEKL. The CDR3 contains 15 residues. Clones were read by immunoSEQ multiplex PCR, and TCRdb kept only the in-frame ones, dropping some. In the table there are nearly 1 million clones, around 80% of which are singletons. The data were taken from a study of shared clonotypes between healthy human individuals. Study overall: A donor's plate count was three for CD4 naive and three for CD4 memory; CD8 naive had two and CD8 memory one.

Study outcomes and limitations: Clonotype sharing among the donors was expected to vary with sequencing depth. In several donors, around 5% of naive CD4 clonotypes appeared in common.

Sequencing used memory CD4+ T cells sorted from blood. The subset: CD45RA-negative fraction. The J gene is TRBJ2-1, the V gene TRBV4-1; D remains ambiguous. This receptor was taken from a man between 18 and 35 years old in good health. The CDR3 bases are TGCGCCAGCAGCCAAGATGAGAACGGATACAATGAGCAGTTCTTC. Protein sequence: CASSQDENGYNEQFF.